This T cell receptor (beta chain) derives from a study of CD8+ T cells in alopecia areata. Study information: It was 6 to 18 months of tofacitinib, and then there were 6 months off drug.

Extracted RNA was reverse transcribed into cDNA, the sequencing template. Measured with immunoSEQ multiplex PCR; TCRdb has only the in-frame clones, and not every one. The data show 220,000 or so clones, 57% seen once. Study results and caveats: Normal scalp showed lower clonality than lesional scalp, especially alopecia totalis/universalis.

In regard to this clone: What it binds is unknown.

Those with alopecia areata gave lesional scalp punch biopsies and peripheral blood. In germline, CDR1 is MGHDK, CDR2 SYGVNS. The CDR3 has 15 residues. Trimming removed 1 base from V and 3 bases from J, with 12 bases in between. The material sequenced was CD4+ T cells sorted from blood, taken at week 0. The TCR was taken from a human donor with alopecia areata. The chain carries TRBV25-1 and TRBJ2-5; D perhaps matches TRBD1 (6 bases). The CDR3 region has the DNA TGTGCCAGCAGTGAATTCAGGGGCCAGGAAGAGACCCAGTACTTC. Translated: CASSEFRGQEETQYF.